The following is a TCR beta chain sequence with its context. This entry comes from a study of T cell repertoires in MIS-A myocarditis. V gave up 0 bases and J gave up 4 bases, with 12 bases separating them. Germline V gene lookup returns CDR1 MNHEY and CDR2 SVGAGI. CDR3 length: 15 amino acids. Libraries were prepared by immunoSEQ multiplex PCR; TCRdb keeps only in-frame clonotypes and omits some of them. This table has some 10,000 clones, around 89% appearing once. This chain joins TRBV6-5 and TRBJ1-1, with a possible D match to TRBD1 (6 bases). The sequenced sample was thoracic lymph node tissue obtained at autopsy. This clonotype was sampled from a man younger than 35 with fulminant myocarditis from multisystem inflammatory syndrome in adults (MIS-A) after COVID-19. For the CDR3, the DNA is TGTGCCAGCAGTTACTCGTCAGGGGCCGGCACTGAAGCTTTCTTT. This codes for CASSYSSGAGTEAFF.